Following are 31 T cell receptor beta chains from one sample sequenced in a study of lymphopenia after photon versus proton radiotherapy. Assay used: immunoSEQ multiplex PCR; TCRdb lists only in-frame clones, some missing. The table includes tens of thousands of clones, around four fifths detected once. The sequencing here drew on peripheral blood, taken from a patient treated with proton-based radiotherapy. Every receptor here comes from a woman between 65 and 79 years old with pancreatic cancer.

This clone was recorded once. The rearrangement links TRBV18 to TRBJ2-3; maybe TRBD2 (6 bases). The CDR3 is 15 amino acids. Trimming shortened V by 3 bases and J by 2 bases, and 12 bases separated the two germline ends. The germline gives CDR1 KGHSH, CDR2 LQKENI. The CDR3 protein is CASSPGGEITDTQYF. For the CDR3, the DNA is TGTGCCAGCTCACCGGGCGGGGAAATCACAGATACGCAGTATTTT.

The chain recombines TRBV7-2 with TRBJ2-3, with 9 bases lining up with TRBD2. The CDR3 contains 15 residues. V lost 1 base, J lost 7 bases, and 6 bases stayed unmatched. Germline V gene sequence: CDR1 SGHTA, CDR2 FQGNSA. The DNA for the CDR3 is TGTGCCAGCAGCTTAGTCCAGCGGGAGGCTCATACGCAGTATTTT. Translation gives CASSLVQREAHTQYF.

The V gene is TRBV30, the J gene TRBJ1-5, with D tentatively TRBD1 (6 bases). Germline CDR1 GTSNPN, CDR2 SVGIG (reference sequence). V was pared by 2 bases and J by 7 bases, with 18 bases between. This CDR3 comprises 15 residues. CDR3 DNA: TGTGCCTGGAGTTCTTTAGGGGGGGCAGGACAGCCCCAGCATTTT. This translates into CAWSSLGGAGQPQHF.

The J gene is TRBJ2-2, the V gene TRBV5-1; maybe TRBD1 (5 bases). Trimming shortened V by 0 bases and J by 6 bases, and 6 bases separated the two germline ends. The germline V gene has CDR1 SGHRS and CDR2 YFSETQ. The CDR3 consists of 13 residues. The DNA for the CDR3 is TGCGCCAGCAGCTTGGAAGGGGCCGGGGAGCTGTTTTTT. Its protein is CASSLEGAGELFF.

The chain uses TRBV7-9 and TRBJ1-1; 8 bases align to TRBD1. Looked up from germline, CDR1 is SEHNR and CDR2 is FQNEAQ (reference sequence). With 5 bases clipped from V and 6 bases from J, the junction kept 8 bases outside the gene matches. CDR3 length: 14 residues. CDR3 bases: TGTGCCAGCAGCCCTGTGGCAGGGGGCCCTGAAGCTTTCTTT. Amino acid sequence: CASSPVAGGPEAFF.

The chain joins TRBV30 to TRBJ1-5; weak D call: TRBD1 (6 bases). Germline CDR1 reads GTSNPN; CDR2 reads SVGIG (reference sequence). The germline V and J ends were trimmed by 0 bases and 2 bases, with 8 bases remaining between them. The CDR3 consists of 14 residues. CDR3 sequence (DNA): TGTGCCTGGAGTGTATCAGGGGGCAATCAGCCCCAGCATTTT. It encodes CAWSVSGGNQPQHF.

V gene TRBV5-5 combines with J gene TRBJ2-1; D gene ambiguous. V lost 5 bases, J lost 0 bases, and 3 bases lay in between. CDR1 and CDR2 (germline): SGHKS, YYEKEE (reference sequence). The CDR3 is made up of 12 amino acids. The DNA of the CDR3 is TGTGCCAGCAGTTTCTCCTACAATGAGCAGTTCTTC. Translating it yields CASSFSYNEQFF.

The CDR3 DNA is TGTGCCAGCAGCCCCCCCACAGATACGCAGTATTTT. The encoded protein is CASSPPTDTQYF. This sequence joins TRBV9 and TRBJ2-3, with no clear D. V lost 4 bases and J lost 2, with 5 bases in between. The CDR3 has 12 amino acids. Germline-derived CDR1 and CDR2 are SGDLS and YYNGEE.

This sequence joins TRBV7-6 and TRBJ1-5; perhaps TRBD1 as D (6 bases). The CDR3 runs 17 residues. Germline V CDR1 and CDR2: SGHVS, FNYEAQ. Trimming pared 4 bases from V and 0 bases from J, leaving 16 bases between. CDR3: CASSSVGAGVSNQPQHF. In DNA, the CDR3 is TGTGCCAGCAGCTCCGTCGGGGCAGGGGTTAGCAATCAGCCCCAGCATTTT.

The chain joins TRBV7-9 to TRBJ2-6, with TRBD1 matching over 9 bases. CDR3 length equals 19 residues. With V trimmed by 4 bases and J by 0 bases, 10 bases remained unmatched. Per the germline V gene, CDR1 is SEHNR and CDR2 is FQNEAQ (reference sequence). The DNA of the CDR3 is TGTGCCAGCAGCTCCCCGGTGGGACAGGGCTACTCTGGGGCCAACGTCCTGACTTTC. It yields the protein CASSSPVGQGYSGANVLTF.

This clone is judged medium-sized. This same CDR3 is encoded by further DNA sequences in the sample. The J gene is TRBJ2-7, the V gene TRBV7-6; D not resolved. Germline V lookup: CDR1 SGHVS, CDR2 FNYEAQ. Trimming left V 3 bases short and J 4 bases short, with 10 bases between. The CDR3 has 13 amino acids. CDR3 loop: CASSFNPSYEQYF. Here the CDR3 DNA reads TGTGCCAGCAGCTTTAACCCCAGTTACGAGCAGTACTTC.

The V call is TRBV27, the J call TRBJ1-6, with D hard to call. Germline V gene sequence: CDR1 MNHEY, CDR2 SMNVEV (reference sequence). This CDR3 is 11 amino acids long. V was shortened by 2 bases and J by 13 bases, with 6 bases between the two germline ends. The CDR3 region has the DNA TGTGCCAGCAGTTTAGGAGGGCCCCTCCACTTT. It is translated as CASSLGGPLHF.

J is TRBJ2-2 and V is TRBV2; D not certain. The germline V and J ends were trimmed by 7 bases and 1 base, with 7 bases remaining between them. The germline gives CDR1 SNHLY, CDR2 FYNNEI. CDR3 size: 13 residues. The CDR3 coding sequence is TGTGCCAGCACGTTCCAGAACACCGGGGAGCTGTTTTTT. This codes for CASTFQNTGELFF. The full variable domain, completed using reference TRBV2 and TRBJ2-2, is EPEVTQTPSHQVTQMGQEVILRCVPISNHLYFYWYRQILGQKVEFLVSFYNNEISEKSEIFDDQFSVERPDGSNFTLKIRSTKLEDSAMYFCASTFQNTGELFFGEGSRLTVL.

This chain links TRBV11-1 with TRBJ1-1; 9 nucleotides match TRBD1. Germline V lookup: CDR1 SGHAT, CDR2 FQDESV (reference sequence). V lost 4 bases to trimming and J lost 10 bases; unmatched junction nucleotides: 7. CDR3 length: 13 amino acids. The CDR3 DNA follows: TGTGCCAGCAGCTACGGGGACAGGGACTTAGCTTTCTTT. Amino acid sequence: CASSYGDRDLAFF.

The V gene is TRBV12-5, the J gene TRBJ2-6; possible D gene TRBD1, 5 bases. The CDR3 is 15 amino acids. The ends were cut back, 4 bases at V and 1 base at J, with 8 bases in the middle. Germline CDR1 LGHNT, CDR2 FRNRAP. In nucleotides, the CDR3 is TGTGCTAGTGGTTCCGACAGTTCTGGGGCCAACGTCCTGACTTTC. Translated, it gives CASGSDSSGANVLTF.

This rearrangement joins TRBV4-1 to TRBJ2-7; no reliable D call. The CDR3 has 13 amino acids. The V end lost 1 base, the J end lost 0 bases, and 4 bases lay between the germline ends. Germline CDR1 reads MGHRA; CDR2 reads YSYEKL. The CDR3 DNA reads TGCGCCAGCAGCCAAGTCATCTCCTACGAGCAGTACTTC. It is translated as CASSQVISYEQYF.

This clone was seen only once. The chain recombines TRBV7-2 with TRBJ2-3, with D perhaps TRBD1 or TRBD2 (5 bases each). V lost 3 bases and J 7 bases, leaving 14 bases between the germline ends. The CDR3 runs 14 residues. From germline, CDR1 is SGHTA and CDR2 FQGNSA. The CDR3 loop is CASSFARDRNTQYF. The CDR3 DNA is TGTGCCAGCAGCTTCGCGAGGGACCGGAATACGCAGTATTTT.

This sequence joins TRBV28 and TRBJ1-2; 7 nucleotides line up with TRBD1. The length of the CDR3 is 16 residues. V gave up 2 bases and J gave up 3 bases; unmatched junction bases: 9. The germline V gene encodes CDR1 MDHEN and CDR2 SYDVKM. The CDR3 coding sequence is TGTGCCAGCAGTTTAGCCGACAGGGTAGGAGACTATGGCTACACCTTC. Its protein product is CASSLADRVGDYGYTF.

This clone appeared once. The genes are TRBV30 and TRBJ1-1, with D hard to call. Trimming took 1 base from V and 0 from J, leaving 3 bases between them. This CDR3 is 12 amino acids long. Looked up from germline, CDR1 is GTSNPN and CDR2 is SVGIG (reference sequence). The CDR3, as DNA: TGTGCCTGGAGTGGGGTGAACACTGAAGCTTTCTTT. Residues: CAWSGVNTEAFF.

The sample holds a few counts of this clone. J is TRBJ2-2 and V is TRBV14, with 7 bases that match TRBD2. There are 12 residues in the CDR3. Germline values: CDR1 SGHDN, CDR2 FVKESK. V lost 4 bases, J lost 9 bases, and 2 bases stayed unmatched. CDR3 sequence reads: CASSRGGWELFF. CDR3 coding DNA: TGTGCCAGCAGCCGGGGGGGATGGGAGCTGTTTTTT.

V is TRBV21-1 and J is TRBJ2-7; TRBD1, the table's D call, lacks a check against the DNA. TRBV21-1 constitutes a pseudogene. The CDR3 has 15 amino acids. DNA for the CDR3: TGTGCCAGCAGCCGCCGGGACAGGGTCTACTACGAGCAGTACTTC. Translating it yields CASSRRDRVYYEQYF.

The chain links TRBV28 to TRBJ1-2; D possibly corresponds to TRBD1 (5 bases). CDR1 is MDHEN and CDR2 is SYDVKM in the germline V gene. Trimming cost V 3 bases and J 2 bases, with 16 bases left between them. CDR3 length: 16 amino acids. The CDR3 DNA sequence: TGTGCCAGCAGTTTCCCGGACAACTCCTTAAACTATGGCTACACCTTC. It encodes CASSFPDNSLNYGYTF.

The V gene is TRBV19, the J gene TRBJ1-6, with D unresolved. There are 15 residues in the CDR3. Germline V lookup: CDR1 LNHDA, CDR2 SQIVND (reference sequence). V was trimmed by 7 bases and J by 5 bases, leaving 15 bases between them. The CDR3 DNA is TGTGCCAGTACCAATACACCGGGAGATAATTCACCCCTCCACTTT. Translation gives CASTNTPGDNSPLHF.

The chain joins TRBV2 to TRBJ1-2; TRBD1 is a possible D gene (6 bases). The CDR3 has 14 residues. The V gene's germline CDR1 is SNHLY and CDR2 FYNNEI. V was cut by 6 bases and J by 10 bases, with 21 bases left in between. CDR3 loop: CASSSRRDRSNYTF. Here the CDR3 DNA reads TGTGCCAGCAGCTCGAGACGAGACAGGTCGAACTACACCTTC.

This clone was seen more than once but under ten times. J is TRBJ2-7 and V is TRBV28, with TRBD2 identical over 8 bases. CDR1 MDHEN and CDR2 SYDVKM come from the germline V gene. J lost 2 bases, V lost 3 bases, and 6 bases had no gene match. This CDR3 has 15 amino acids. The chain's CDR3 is CASSFQREPPYEQYF. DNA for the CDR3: TGTGCCAGCAGTTTCCAGCGGGAGCCACCCTACGAGCAGTACTTC.

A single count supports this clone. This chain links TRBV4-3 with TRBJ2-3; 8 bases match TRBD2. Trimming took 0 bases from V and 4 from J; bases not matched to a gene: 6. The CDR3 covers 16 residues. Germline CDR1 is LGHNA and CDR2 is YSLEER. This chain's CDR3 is CASSQDRPGLADTQYF. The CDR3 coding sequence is TGCGCCAGCAGCCAAGATCGACCGGGACTAGCAGATACGCAGTATTTT.

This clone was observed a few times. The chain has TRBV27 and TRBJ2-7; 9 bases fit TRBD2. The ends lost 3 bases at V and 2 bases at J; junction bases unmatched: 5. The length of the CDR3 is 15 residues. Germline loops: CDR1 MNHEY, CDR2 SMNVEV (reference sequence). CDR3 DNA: TGTGCCAGCAGTTTCCTAGCGGGACCGACCTACGAGCAGTACTTC. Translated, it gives CASSFLAGPTYEQYF.

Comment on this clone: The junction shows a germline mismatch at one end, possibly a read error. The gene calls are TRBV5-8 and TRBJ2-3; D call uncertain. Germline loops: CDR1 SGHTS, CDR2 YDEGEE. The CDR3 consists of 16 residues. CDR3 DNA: TGCGCCAGCAGCCAAGAGACCAACCTGTGGCAAGATACGCAGTATTTT. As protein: CASSQETNLWQDTQYF.

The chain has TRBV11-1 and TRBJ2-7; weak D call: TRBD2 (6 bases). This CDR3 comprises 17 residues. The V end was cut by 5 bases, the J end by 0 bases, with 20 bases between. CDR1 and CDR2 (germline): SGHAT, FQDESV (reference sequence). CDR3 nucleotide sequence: TGTGCCAGCAGCCAATATGGCGGGGTCTTTAGCTCCTACGAGCAGTACTTC. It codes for CASSQYGGVFSSYEQYF.

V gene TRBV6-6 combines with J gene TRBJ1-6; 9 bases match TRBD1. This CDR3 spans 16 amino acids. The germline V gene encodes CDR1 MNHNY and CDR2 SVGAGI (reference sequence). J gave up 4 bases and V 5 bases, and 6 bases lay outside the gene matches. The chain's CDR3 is CASSHLQGAYNSPLHF. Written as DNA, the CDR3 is TGTGCCAGCAGTCACTTACAGGGGGCGTATAATTCACCCCTCCACTTT.

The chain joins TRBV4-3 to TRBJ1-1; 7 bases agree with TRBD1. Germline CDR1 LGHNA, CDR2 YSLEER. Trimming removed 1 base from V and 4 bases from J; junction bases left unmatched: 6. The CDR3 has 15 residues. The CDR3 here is CASSQGGAGGTEAFF. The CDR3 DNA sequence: TGCGCCAGCAGCCAAGGGGGGGCAGGGGGCACTGAAGCTTTCTTT.